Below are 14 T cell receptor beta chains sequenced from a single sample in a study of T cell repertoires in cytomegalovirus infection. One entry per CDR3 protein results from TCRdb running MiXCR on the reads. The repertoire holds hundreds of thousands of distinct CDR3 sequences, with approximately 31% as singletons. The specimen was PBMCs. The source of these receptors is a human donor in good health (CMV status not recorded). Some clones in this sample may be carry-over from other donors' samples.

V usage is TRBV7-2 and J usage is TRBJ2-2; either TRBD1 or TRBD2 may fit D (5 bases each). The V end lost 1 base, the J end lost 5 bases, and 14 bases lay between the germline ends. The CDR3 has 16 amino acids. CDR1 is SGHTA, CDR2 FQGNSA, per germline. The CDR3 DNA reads TGTGCCAGCAGCTTAGAAAGGGCAGGGAGAACCGGGGAGCTGTTTTTT. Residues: CASSLERAGRTGELFF.

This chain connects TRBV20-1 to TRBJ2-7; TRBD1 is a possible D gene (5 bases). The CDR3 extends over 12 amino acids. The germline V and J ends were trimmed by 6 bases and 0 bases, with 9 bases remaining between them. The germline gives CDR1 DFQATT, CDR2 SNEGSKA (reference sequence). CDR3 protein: CSARDSSYEQYF. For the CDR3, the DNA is TGCAGTGCGCGCGACAGCTCCTACGAGCAGTACTTC.

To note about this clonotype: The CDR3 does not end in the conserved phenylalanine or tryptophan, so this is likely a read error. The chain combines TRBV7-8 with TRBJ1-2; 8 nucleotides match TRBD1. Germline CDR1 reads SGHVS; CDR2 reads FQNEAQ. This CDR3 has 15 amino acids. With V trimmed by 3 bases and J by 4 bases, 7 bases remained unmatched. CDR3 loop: CASSFRQGTPYGYTL. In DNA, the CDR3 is TGTGCCAGCAGCTTTAGACAGGGGACCCCCTATGGCTACACCTTA.

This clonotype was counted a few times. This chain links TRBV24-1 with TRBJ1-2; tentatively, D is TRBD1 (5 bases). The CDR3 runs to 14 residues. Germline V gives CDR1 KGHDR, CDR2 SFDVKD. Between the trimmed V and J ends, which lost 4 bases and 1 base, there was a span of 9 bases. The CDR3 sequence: CATSDLDSNYGYTF. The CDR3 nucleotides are TGTGCCACCAGTGACTTAGACAGTAACTATGGCTACACCTTC.

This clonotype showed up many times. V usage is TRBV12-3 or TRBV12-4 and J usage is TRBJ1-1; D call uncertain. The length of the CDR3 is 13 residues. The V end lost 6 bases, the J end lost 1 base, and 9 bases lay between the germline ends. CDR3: CASSLPGNTEAFF. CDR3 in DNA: TGTGCCAGCAGCTTACCAGGGAACACTGAAGCTTTCTTT.

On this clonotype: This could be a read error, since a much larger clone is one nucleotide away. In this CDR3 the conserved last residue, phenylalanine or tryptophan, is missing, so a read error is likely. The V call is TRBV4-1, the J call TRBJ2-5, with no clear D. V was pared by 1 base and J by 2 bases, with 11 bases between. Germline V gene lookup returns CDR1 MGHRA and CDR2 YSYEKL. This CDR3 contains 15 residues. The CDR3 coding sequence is TGCGCCAGCAGCCAAGTAGGCCGGATACAAGAGACCCAGTACTTA. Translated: CASSQVGRIQETQYL.

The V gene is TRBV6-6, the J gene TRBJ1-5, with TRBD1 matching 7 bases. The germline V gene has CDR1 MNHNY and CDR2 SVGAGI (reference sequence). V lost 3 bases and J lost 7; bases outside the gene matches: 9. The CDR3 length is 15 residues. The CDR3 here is CASSYEGASIQPQHF. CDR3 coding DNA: TGTGCCAGCAGTTATGAGGGGGCAAGTATCCAGCCCCAGCATTTT.

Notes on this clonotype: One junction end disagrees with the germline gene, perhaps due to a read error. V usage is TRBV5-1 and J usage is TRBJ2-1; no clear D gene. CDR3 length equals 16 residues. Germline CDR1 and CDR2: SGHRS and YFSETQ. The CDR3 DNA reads TGCGCAAGCAGCTTGGATTTGGTGGTAGTTAGGAATGAGCAGTTCTTC. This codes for CASSLDLVVVRNEQFF.

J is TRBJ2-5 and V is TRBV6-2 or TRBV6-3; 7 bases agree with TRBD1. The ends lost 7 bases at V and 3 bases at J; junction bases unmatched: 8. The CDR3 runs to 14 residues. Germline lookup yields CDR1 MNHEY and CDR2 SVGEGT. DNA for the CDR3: TGTGCCAGCAAACGGACAGGATCTAAAGAGACCCAGTACTTC. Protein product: CASKRTGSKETQYF.

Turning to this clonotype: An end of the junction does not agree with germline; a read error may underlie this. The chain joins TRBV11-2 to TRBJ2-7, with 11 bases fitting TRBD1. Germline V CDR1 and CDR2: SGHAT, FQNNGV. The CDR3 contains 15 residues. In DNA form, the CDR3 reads TGTGCCAGCCGGATCCCGGGACAGGGGGACCACGATCAGTACTTC. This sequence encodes CASRIPGQGDHDQYF.

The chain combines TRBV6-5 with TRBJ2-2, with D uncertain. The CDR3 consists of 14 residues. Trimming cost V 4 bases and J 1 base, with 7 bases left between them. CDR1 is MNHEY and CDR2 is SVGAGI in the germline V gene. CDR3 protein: CASSFLLNTGELFF. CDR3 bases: TGTGCCAGCAGTTTCCTGCTGAACACCGGGGAGCTGTTTTTT.

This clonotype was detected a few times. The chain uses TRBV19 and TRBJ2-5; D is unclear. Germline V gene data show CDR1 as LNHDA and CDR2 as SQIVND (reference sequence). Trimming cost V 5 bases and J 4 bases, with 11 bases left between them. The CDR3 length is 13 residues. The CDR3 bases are TGTGCCAGTAGTCTGGGATTCGGAGAGACCCAGTACTTC. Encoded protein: CASSLGFGETQYF.

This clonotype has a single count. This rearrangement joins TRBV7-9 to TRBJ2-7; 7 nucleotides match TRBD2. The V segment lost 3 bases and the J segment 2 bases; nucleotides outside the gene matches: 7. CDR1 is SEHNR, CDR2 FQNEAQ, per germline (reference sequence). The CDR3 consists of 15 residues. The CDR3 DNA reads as TGTGCCAGCAGCTTTACCCTAGCGGAGGCCTACGAGCAGTACTTC. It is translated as CASSFTLAEAYEQYF.

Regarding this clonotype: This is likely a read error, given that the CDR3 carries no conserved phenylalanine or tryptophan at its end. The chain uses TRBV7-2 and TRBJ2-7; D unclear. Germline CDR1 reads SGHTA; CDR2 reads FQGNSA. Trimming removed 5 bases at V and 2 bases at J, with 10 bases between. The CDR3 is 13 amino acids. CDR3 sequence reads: CASSPGPTYEQYL. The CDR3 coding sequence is TGTGCCAGCAGCCCTGGCCCGACCTACGAGCAGTACTTA.